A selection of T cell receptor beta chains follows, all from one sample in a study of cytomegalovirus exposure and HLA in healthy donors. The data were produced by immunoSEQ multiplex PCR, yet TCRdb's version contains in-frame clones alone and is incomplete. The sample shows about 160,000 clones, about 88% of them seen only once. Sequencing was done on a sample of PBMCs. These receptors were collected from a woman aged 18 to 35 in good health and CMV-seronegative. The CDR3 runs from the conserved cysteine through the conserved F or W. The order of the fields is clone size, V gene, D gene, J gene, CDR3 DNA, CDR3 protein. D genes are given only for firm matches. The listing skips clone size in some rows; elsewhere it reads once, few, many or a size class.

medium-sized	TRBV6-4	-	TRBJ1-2	TGTGCCAGCAGACCTCTGAGGGGCTACACCTTC	CASRPLRGYTF
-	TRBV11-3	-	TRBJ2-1	TGTGCCAGCAGCGGCGGGGGCTATGAGCAGTTCTTC	CASSGGGYEQFF
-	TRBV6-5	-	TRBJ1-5	TGTGCCAGCGGCATAAATCAGCCCCAGCATTTT	CASGINQPQHF
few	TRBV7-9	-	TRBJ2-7	TGTGCCAGCAGCTTAACTCGCGACGAGCAGTACTTC	CASSLTRDEQYF
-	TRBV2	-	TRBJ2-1	TGTGCCAGCAAGGGTGAGGGCTCCTACAATGAGCAGTTCTTC	CASKGEGSYNEQFF
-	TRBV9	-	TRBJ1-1	TGTGCCAGCAGCGTACAGGGAATCTCTGAAGCTTTCTTT	CASSVQGISEAFF
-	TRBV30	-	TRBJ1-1	TGTGCCTGGAGTAGACCAGGGGTTCGTGCTGAAGCTTTCTTT	CAWSRPGVRAEAFF
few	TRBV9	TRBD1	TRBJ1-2	TGTGCCAGCAGCGGGGACAGTTTCTATGGCTACACCTTC	CASSGDSFYGYTF
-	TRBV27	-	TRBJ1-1	TGTGCCAGCAGTCCTCTCGGGGAGAGCACTGAAGCTTTCTTT	CASSPLGESTEAFF
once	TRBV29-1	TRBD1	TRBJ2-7	TGCAGCGTCCTTCCGGGACAGGGCGTCTACGAGCAGTACTTC	CSVLPGQGVYEQYF
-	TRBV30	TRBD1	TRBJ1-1	TGTGCCTACAGGGGAAGCGCTGAAGCTTTCTTT	CAYRGSAEAFF
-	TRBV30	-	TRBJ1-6	TGTGCCTGGGGACAGCTAAATTCACCCCTCCACTTT	CAWGQLNSPLHF
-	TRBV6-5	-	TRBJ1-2	TGTGCCAGCAGTCCCTTTAACTATGGCTACACCTTC	CASSPFNYGYTF
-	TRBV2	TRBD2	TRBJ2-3	TGTGCCAGCAGTAGGGATCGCGGGGGGAAAACTAGCACAGATACGCAGTATTTT	CASSRDRGGKTSTDTQYF
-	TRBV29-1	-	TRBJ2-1	TGCAGCATGAACCGGGATACCAATGAGCAGTTCTTC	CSMNRDTNEQFF
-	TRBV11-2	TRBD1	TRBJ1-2	TGTGCCAGCAGCCCCGAGAGGACAGGGCAAGGCTACACCTTC	CASSPERTGQGYTF
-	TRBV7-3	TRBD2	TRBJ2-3	TGTGCCAGCAGGATAGCGGGGCTGAGCACAGATACGCAGTATTTT	CASRIAGLSTDTQYF
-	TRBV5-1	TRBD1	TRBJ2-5	TGCGCCAGCAGCTTGGCGCAGGGGGCGCGGGAGACCCAGTACTTC	CASSLAQGARETQYF
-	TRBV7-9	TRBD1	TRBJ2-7	TGTGCCAGCAGCTTAGCACCGGGACAGGCCGGGGGAGACGAGCAGTACTTC	CASSLAPGQAGGDEQYF
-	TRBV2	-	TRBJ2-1	TGTGCCAGCAGTGAAGAAGCCCAGCGAGAGAGTGAGCAGTTCTTC	CASSEEAQRESEQFF